This T cell receptor (beta chain) emerged from a study of identifying expanded T cells in peripheral blood. Germline V gene data show CDR1 as MNHNY and CDR2 as SVGAGI (reference sequence). With 5 bases removed from V and 3 bases from J, the gap between germline ends came to 13 bases. This CDR3 has 14 residues. Worth noting for this clone: Antigen: not known.

Data came from immunoSEQ multiplex PCR; TCRdb stores just in-frame clones and leaves some out. This table holds 45,000 to 60,000 clones, roughly four fifths found once. Whole-study findings and limits: Approximately two-week clone count variance significantly increased as total template count grew. Around 1.2 clones differed between technical replicates, versus approximately 16 and 19 over time.

No infections or other immune events were documented during collection. The clonotype comes from a person aged 18 to 75 in good health. The sample comprised blood. This chain links TRBV6-6 with TRBJ1-2; tentative D call: TRBD1 (5 bases). This CDR3 is CASSPPTGDYGYTF. In nucleotides, the CDR3 is TGTGCCAGCAGTCCCCCAACAGGAGACTATGGCTACACCTTC.